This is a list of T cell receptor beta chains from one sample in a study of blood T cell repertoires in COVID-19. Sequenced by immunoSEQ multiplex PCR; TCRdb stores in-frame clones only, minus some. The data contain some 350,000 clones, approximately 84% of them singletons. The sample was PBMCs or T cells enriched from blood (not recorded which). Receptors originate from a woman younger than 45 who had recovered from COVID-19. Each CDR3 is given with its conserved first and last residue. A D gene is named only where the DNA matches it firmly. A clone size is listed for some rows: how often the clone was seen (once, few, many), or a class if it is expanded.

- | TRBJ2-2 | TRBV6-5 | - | TGTGCCAGCAGTTACGAGGGAACCGGGGAGCTGTTTTTT | CASSYEGTGELFF
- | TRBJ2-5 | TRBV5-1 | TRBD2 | TGCGCCAGCAGCTTGGCTCCTGTGGGTAGCGGGGGGGTACAAGAGACCCAGTACTTC | CASSLAPVGSGGVQETQYF
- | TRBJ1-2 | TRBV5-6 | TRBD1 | TGTGCCAGCAGTCAGGGGGGCTATGGCTACACCTTC | CASSQGGYGYTF
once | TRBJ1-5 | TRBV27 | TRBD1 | TGTGCCAGCGGAGGACAGGGCAATCAGCCCCAGCATTTT | CASGGQGNQPQHF
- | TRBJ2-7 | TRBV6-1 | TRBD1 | TGTGCCAGCAGTGAAGAGGTTGTTGACAGGGCCGACGAGCAGTACTTC | CASSEEVVDRADEQYF
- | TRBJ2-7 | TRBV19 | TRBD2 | TGTGCCAGTAGTATAAGCGCGGGAGCTTCTTACGAGCAGTACTTC | CASSISAGASYEQYF
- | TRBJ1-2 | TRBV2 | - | TGTGCCAGCAGTGTTCAGGAATATGGCTACACCTTC | CASSVQEYGYTF
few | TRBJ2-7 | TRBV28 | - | TGTGCCAGCAGTGAGGACAGTGTCTCCTACGAGCAGTACTTC | CASSEDSVSYEQYF
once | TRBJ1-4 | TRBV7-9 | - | TGTGCCAGCAGCCGGACTGACCAAAATGAAAAACTGTTTTTT | CASSRTDQNEKLFF
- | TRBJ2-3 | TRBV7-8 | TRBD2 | TGTGCCAGCAGCCGCCGACTAGCGGGGGGCCGACTCACAGATACGCAGTATTTT | CASSRRLAGGRLTDTQYF